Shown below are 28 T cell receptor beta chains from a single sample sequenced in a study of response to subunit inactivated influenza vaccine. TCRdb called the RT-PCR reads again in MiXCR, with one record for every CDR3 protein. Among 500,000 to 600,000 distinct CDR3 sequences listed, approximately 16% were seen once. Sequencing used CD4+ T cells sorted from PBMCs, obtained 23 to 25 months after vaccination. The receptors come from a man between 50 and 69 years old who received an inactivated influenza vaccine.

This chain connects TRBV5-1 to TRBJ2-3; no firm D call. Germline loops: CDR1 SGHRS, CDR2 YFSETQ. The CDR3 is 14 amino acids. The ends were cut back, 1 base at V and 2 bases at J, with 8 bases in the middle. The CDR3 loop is CASSLFQVTDTQYF. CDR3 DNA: TGCGCCAGCAGCTTGTTTCAAGTCACAGATACGCAGTATTTT.

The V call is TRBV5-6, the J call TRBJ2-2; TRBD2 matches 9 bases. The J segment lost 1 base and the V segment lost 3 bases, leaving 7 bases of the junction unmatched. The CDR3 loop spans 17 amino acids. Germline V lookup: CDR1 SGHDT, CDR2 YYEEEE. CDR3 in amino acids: CASSSGPLAGNTGELFF. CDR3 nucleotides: TGTGCCAGCAGCTCCGGTCCACTAGCGGGGAACACCGGGGAGCTGTTTTTT.

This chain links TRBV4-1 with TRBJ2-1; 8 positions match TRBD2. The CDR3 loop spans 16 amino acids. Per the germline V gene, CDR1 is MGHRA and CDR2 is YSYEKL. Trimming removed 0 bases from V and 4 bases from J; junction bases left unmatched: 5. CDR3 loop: CASSQDLAGQYNEQFF. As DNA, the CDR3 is TGCGCCAGCAGCCAAGATTTAGCGGGGCAATACAATGAGCAGTTCTTC.

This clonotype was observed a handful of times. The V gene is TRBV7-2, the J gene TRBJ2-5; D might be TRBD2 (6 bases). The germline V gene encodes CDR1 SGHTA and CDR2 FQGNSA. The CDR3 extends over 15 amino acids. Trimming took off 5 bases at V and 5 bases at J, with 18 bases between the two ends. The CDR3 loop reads CASSTGTHGWETQYF. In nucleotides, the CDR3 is TGTGCCAGCAGCACTGGGACTCACGGCTGGGAGACCCAGTACTTC.

This CDR3 is CSAAVRQDDTEAFF. The CDR3 coding sequence is TGCAGCGCGGCTGTGAGGCAGGATGACACTGAAGCTTTCTTT. The chain combines TRBV29-1 with TRBJ1-1; D is unclear. The CDR3 has 14 amino acids. Germline lookup yields CDR1 SQVTM and CDR2 ANQGSEA. Trimming left V 7 bases short and J 3 bases short, with 18 bases between.

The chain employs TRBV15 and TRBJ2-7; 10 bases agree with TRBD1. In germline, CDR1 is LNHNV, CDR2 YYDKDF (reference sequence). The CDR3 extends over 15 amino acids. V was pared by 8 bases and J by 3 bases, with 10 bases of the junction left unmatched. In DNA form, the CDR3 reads TGTGCCACCGGGGTAGAGACAGGGGGCAACTACGAGCAGTACTTC. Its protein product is CATGVETGGNYEQYF.

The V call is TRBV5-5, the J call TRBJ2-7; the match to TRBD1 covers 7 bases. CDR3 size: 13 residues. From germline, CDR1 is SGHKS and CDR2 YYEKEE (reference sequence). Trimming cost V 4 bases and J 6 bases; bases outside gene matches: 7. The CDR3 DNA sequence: TGTGCCAGCAGCCCGACAGGGCCTATCGAGCAGTACTTC. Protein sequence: CASSPTGPIEQYF.

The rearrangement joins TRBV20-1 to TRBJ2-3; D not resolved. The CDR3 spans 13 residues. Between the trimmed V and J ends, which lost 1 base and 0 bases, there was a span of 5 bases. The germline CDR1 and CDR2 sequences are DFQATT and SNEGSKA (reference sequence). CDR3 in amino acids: CSARVPSTDTQYF. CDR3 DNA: TGCAGTGCTAGAGTCCCCAGCACAGATACGCAGTATTTT.

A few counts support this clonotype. The CDR3 sequence is CASSFSWTSGKQRAYEQYF. In DNA, the CDR3 is TGTGCCAGCAGTTTTTCTTGGACTAGCGGGAAACAACGGGCCTACGAGCAGTACTTC. V is TRBV12-3 or TRBV12-4 and J is TRBJ2-7, with 12 bases that match TRBD2. This CDR3 contains 19 residues. V dropped 3 bases and J dropped 2; count of bases not matched to a gene: 14.

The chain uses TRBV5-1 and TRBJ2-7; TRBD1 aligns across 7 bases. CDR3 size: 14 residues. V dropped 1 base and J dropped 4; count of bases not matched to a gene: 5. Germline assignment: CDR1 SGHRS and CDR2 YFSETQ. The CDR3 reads CASSLTGDTYEQYF. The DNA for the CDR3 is TGCGCCAGCAGCTTGACAGGGGACACGTACGAGCAGTACTTC.

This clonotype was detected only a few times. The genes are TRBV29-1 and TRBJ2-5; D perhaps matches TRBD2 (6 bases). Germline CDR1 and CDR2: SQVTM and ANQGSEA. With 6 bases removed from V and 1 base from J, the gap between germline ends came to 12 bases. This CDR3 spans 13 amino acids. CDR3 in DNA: TGCAGCGTAAATCTAGCGCTCCAAGAGACCCAGTACTTC. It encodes CSVNLALQETQYF.

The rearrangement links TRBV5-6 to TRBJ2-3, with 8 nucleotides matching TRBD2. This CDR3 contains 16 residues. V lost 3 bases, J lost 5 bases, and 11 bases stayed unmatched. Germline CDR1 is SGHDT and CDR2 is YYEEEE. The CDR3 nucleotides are TGTGCCAGCAGCTATTTAGCGGGGAGGCGACGAGATACGCAGTATTTT. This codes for CASSYLAGRRRDTQYF.

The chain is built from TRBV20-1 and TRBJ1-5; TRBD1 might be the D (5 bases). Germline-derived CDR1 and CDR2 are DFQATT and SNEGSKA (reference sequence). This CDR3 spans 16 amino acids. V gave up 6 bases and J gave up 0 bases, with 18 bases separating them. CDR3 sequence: CSASSRELYSNQPQHF. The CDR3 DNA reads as TGCAGTGCGTCATCCAGGGAACTCTATAGCAATCAGCCCCAGCATTTT.

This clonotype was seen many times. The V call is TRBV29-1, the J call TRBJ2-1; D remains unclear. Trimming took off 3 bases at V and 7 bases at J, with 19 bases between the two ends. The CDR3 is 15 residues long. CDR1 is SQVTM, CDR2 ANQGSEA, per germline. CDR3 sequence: CSVEGSGAKLNEQFF. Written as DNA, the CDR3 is TGCAGCGTTGAGGGCTCGGGCGCCAAACTTAATGAGCAGTTCTTC.

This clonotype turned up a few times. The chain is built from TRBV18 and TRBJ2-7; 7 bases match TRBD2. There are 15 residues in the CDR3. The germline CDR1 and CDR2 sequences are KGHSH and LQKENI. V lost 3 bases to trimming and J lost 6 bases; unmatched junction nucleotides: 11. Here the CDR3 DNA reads TGTGCCAGCTCACCTGCTGGGCGGGGGACGGGCGAGCAGTACTTC. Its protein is CASSPAGRGTGEQYF. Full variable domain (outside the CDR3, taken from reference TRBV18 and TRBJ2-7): NAGVMQNPRHLVRRRGQEARLRCSPMKGHSHVYWYRQLPEEGLKFMVYLQKENIIDESGMPKERFSAEFPKEGPSILRIQQVVRGDSAAYFCASSPAGRGTGEQYFGPGTRLTVT.

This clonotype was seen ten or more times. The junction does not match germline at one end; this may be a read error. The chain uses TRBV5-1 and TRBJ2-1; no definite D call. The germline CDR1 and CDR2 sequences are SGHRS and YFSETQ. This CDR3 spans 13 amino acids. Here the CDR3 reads CASSSGPYNEQFF. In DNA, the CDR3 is TGTGCCAGCAGCTCCGGACCCTACAATGAGCAGTTCTTC.

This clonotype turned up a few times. The DNA for the CDR3 is TGTGCCAGCAGAGACGGTCCTAGCGGGGGGAACACCGGGGAGCTGTTTTTT. Encoded protein: CASRDGPSGGNTGELFF. The chain uses TRBV11-2 and TRBJ2-2; 10 bases map to TRBD2. Germline assignment: CDR1 SGHAT and CDR2 FQNNGV. Trimming at V came to 6 bases and at J to 1 base, leaving 8 bases not matched to a gene. The CDR3 is 17 residues long.

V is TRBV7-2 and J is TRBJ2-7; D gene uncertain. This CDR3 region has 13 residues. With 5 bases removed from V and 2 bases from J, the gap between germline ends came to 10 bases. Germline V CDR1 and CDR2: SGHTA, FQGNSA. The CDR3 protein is CASSAQNPYEQYF. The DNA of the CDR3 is TGTGCCAGCAGCGCCCAAAACCCCTACGAGCAGTACTTC.

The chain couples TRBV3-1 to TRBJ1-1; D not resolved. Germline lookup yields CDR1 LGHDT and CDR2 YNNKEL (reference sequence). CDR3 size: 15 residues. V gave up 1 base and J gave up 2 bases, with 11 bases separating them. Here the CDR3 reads CASSQGRIRNTEAFF. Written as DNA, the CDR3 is TGTGCCAGCAGCCAAGGGCGAATAAGAAACACTGAAGCTTTCTTT.

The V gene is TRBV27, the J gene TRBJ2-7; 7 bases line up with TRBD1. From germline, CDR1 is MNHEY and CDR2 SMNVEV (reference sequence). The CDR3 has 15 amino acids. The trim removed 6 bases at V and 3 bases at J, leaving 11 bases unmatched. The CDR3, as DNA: TGTGCCAGCAGGTTAGGGGGACAGTTCAACTACGAGCAGTACTTC. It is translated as CASRLGGQFNYEQYF.

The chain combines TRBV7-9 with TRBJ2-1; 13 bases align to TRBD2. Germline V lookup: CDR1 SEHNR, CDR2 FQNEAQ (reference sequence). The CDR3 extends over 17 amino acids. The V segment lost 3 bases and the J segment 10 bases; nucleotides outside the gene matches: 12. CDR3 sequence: CASSLGGTSGIAREQFF. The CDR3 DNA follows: TGTGCCAGCAGCTTGGGCGGGACTAGCGGGATTGCAAGGGAGCAGTTCTTC.

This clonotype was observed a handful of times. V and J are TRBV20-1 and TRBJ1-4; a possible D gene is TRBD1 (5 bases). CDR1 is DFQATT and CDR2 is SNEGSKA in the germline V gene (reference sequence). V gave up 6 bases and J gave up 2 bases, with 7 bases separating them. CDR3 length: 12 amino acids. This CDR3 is CSAWGTNEKLFF. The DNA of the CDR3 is TGCAGTGCGTGGGGGACTAATGAAAAACTGTTTTTT.

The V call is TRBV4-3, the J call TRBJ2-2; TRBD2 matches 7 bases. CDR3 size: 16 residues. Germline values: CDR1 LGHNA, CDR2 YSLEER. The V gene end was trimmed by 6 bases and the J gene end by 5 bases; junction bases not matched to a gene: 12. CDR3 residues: CASSPRAGLGTGELFF. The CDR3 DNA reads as TGCGCCAGCAGTCCTAGAGCGGGGCTAGGGACCGGGGAGCTGTTTTTT.

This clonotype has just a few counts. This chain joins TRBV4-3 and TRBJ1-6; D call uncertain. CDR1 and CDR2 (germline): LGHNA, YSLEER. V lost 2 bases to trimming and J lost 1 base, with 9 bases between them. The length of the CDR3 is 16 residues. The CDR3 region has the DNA TGCGCCAGCAGCCAAAAGACCGGATCCTATAATTCACCCCTCCACTTT. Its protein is CASSQKTGSYNSPLHF.

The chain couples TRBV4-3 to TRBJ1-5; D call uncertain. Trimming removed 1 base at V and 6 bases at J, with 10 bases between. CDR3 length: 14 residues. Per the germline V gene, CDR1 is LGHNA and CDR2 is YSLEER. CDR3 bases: TGCGCCAGCAGCCAAGTGCCCGGTGGTCAGCCCCAGCATTTT. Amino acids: CASSQVPGGQPQHF.

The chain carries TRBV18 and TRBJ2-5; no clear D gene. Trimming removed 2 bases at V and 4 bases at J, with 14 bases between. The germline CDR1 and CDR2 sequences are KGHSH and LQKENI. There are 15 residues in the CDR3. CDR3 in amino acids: CASSPTLSSAETQYF. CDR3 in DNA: TGTGCCAGCTCACCAACCCTTTCATCGGCAGAGACCCAGTACTTC.

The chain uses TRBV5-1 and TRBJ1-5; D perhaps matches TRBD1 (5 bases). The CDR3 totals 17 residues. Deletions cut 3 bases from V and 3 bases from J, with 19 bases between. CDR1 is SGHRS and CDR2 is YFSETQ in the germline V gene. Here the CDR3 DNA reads TGCGCCAGCAGCTCGCCGTTCGGGGGACTGACCAATCAGCCCCAGCATTTT. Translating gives CASSSPFGGLTNQPQHF.

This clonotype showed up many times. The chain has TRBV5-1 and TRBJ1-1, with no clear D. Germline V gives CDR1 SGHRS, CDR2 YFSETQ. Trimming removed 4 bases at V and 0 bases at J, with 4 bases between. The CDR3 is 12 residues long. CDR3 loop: CASSAMNTEAFF. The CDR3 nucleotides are TGCGCCAGCAGCGCAATGAACACTGAAGCTTTCTTT.